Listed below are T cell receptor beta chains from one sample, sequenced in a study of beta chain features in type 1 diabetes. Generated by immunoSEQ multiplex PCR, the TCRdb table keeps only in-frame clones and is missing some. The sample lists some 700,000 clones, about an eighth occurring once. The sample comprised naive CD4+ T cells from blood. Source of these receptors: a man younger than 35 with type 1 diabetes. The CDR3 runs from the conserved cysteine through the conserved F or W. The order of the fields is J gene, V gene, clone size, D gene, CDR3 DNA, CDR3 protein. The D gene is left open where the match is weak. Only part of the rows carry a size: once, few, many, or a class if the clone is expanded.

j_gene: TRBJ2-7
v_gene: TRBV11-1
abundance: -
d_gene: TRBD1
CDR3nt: TGTGCCAGCAGCCCCGGACAGGGGATCGAGCAGTACTTC
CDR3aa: CASSPGQGIEQYF

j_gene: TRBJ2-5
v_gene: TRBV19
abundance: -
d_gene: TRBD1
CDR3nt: TGTGCCAGTAGCACAGGGGCTCCAGGGGAGACCCAGTACTTC
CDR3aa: CASSTGAPGETQYF

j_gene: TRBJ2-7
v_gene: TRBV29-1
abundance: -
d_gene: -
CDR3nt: TGCAGCGTTGAAGAGGGGGCGCTGGCCTACGAGCAGTACTTC
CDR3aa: CSVEEGALAYEQYF

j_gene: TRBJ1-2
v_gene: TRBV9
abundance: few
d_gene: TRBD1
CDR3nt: TGTGCCAGCAGGCGGACAGGGGTTAACTATGGCTACACCTTC
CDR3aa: CASRRTGVNYGYTF

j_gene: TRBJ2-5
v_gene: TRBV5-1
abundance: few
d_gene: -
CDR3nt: TGCGCCAGCAGCTTGATTAGTGGGGAGACCCAGTACTTC
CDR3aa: CASSLISGETQYF

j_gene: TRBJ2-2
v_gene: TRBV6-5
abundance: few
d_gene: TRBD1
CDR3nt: TGTGCCAGCAGAACCGGACAGGGGGGTTCCGGGGAGCTGTTTTTT
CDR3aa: CASRTGQGGSGELFF

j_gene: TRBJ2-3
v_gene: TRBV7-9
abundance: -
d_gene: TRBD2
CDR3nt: TGTGCCAGCACCCATGGGGAGGGTAGCACAGATACGCAGTATTTT
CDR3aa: CASTHGEGSTDTQYF

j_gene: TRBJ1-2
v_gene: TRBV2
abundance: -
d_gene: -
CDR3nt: TGTGCCAGCACCACTTCATCTGGCTACACCTTC
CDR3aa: CASTTSSGYTF

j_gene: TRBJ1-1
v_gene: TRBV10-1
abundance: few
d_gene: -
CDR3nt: TGCGCCAGCAGTGGACAGAGGAACACTGAAGCTTTCTTT
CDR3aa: CASSGQRNTEAFF

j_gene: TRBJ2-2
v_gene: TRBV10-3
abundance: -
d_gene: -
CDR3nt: TGTGCCATCAGTGACCCGACTCGAGGTACCGGGGAGCTGTTTTTT
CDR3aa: CAISDPTRGTGELFF

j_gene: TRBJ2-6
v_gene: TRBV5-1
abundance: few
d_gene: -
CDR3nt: TGCGCCAGCAACCCCACAGGTTGGTCTCTCTCTGGGGCCAACGTCCTGACTTTC
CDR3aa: CASNPTGWSLSGANVLTF

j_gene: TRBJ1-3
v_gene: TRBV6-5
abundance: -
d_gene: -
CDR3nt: TGTGCCAGCAGCCAGGGTAACTCTGGAAACACCATATATTTT
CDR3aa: CASSQGNSGNTIYF

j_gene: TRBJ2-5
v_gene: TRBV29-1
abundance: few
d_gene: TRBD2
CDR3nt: TGCAGCGTTGAAGATAGGGCCCTAGCGGGGGCCCAAGAGACCCAGTACTTC
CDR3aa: CSVEDRALAGAQETQYF

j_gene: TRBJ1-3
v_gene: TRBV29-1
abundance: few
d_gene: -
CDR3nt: TGCAGCGTTGAAGGGGGAAACTCTGGAAACACCATATATTTT
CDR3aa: CSVEGGNSGNTIYF

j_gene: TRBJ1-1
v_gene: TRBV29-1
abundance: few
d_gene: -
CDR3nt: TGCAGCGTCGCTGAGTCCCATGAAGCTTTCTTT
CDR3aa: CSVAESHEAFF

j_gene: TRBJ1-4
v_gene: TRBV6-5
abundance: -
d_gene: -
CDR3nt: TGTGCCAGCAGTTACTCTGGGGGGGAAAATGAAAAACTGTTTTTT
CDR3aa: CASSYSGGENEKLFF

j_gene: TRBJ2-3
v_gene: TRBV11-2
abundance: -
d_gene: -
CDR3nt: TGTGCCAGCAGCTCATTTAACCGGATATCCACCGATACGCAGTATTTT
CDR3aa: CASSSFNRISTDTQYF

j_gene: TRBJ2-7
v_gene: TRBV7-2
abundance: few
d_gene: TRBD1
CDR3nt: TGTGCCAGCAGCCCGAACGGACAGGGCGTCTACGAGCAGTACTTC
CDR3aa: CASSPNGQGVYEQYF

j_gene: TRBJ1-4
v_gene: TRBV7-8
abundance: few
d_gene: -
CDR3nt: TGTGCCAGCAGCTTAGCGGCAGGATCGACTAATGAAAAACTGTTTTTT
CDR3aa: CASSLAAGSTNEKLFF

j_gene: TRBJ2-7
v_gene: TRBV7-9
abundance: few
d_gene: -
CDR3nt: TGTGCCAGCAGCTTAGGCTCCTACGAGCAGTACTTC
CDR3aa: CASSLGSYEQYF

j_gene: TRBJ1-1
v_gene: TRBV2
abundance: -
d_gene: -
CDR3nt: TGTGCCAGCAGTCTACAGGGAGACTATGCTGAAGCTTTCTTT
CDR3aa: CASSLQGDYAEAFF

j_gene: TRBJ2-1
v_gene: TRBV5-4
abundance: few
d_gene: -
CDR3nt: TGTGCCAGCAGCCTGCAGGACTACAATGAGCAGTTCTTC
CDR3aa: CASSLQDYNEQFF

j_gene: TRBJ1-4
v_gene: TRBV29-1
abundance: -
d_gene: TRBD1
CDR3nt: TGCAGCGCCGTGACAGGGGGCGATGAAAAACTGTTTTTT
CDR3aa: CSAVTGGDEKLFF

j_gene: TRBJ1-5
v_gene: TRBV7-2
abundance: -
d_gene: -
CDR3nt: TGTGCCAGCAGCTTAGGGGCCTATCAGCCCCAGCATTTT
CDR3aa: CASSLGAYQPQHF

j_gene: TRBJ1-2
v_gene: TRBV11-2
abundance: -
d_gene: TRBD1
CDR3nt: TGTGCCAGCAGCGCAGTGACAGGGCCCAGTCATGGCTACACCTTC
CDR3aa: CASSAVTGPSHGYTF

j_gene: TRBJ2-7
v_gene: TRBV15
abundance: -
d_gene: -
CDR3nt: TGTGCCACCAGCAGAGATTTCGGAGGGGACGAGCAGTACTTC
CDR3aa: CATSRDFGGDEQYF

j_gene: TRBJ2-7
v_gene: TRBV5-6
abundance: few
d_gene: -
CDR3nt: TGTGCCAGCAGCCCCTCGACCTACGAGCAGTACTTC
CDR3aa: CASSPSTYEQYF

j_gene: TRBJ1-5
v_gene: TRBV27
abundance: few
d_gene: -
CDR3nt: TGTGCCAGCAGTTTATACGGGCAGCCCCAGCATTTT
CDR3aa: CASSLYGQPQHF

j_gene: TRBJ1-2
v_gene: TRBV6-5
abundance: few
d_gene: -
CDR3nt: TGTGCCAGCGGGGACGACGTTACCGCCTATGGCTACACCTTC
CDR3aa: CASGDDVTAYGYTF

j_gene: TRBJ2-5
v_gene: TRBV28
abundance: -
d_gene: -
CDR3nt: TGTGCCAGCAGTCTATCTCAAGTGGAGACCCAGTACTTC
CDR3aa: CASSLSQVETQYF

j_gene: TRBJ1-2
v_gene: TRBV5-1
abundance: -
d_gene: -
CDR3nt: TGCGCCAGCAGCACCGCAGGGGCGGGAGGCTACACCTTC
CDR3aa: CASSTAGAGGYTF

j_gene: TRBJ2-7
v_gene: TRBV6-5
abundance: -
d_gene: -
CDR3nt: TGTGCCAGCAGTGCGGACGCAAGCTCCTACGAGCAGTACTTC
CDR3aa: CASSADASSYEQYF

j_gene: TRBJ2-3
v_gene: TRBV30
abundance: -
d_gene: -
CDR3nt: TGTGCCTGGAGTTCAGGGGACTCTACAGATACGCAGTATTTT
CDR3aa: CAWSSGDSTDTQYF

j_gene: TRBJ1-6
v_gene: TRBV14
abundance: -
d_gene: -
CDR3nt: TGTGCCAGCAGCCAAGACCCCCCGGGAGACAGCTATAATTCACCCCTCCACTTT
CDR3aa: CASSQDPPGDSYNSPLHF

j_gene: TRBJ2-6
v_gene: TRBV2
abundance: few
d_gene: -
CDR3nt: TGTGCCGGGTCTTCTGGGGCCAACGTCCTGACTTTC
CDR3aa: CAGSSGANVLTF

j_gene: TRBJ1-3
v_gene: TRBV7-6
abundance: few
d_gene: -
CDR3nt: TGTGCCAGCAGCTTAAACAGGGTGGAATATGGAAACACCATATATTTT
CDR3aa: CASSLNRVEYGNTIYF

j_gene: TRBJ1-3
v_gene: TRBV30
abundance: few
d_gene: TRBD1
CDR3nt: TGTGCCTGGGGAGACAGGGCCCTCTCTGGAAACACCATATATTTT
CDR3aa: CAWGDRALSGNTIYF

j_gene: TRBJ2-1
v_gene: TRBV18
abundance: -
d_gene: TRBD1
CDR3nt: TGTGCCAGCTCGGGACAGGGTGATGAGCAGTTCTTC
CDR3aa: CASSGQGDEQFF

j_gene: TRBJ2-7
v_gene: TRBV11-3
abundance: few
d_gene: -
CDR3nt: TGTGCCAGCAGCGCACGGGACAACCCCTACGAGCAGTACTTC
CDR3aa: CASSARDNPYEQYF

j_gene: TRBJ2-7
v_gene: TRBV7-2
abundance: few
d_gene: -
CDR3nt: TGTGCCAGCAGCTTCGGACTCGCCTCCTACGAGCAGTACTTC
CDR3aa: CASSFGLASYEQYF

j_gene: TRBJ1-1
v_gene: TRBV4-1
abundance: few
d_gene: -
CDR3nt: TGCGCCAGCAGCCCGACAGACTGGGGGAACACTGAAGCTTTCTTT
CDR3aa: CASSPTDWGNTEAFF

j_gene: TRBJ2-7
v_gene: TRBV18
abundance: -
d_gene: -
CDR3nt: TGTGCCAGCTCACCGACAGTACCCTCCTACGAGCAGTACTTC
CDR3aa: CASSPTVPSYEQYF

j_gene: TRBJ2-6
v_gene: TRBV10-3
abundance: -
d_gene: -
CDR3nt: TGTGCCATCAGTGAGCAGCTATCTGGGGCCAACGTCCTGACTTTC
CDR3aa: CAISEQLSGANVLTF

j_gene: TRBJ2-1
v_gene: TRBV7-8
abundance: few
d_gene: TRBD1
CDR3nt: TGTGCCAGCAGCTTGGAGGGCGGGACAGGGGGCTACAATGAGCAGTTCTTC
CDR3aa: CASSLEGGTGGYNEQFF

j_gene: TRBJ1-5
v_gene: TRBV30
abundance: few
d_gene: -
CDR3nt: TGTGCCTGGAGTTTGAGGACAATCGGGGGTCGGTGGTCCAATCAGCCCCAGCATTTT
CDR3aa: CAWSLRTIGGRWSNQPQHF

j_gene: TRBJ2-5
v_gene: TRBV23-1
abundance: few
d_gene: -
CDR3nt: TGCGCCAGCAGTCGAGAGACCCAGTACTTC
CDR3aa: CASSRETQYF

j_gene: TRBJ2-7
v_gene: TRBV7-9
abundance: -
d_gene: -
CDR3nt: TGTGCCAGCAGCCCAGATACCTTGGGCGAGCAGTACTTC
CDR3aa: CASSPDTLGEQYF

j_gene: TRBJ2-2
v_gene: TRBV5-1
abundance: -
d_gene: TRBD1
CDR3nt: TGCGCCAGCAGGAGGACAGGGGGCCCCGGGGAGCTGTTTTTT
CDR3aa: CASRRTGGPGELFF

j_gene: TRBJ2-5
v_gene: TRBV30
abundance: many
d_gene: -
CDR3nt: TGTGCCTGGACACGAGGAGGGGAGACCCAGTACTTC
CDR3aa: CAWTRGGETQYF

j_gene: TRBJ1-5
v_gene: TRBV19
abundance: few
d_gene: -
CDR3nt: TGTGCCAGTAGTAAGTCAGGGATCAATCAGCCCCAGCATTTT
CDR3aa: CASSKSGINQPQHF

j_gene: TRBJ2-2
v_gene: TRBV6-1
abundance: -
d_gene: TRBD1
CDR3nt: TGTGCCAGCAGTGGACAGGGGGCCTGGAACACCGGGGAGCTGTTTTTT
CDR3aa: CASSGQGAWNTGELFF

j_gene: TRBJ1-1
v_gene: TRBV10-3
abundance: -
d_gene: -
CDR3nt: TGTGCCATCAGTGATGTCGGTGTGAACACTGAAGCTTTCTTT
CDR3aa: CAISDVGVNTEAFF

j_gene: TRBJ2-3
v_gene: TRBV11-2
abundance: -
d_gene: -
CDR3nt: TGTGCCAGCAGCTTAGATCTTGGTGGTAGCCCTAGCACAGATACGCAGTATTTT
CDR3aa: CASSLDLGGSPSTDTQYF

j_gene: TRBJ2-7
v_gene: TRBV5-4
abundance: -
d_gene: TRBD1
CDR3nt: TGTGCCAGCAGCCGGGGACAGGGAGTGGAGCAGTACTTC
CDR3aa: CASSRGQGVEQYF

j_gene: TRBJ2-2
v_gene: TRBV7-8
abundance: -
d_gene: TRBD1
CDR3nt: TGTGCCAGCAGTGACAGGGCCTTAACCGGGGAGCTGTTTTTT
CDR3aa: CASSDRALTGELFF